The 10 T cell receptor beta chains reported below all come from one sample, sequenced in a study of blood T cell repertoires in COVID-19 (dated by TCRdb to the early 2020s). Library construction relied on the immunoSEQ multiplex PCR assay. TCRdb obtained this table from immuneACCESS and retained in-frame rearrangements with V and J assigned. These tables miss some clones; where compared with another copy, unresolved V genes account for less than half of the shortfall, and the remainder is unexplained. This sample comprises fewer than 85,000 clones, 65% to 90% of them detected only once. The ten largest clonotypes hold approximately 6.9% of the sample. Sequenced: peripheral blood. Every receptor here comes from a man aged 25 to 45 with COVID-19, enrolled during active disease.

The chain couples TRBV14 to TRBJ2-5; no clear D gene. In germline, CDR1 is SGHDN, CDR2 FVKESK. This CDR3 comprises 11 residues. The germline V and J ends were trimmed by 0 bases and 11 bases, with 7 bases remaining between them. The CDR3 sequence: CASSQDQLQYF. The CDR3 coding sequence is TGTGCCAGCAGCCAAGATCAGTTACAGTACTTC.

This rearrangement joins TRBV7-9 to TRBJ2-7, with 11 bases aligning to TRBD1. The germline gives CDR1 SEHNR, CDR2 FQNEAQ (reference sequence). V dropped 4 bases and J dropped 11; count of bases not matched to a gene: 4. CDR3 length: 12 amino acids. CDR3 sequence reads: CASSSDRGRKYF. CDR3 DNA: TGTGCCAGCAGCTCGGACAGGGGGCGAAAGTACTTC.

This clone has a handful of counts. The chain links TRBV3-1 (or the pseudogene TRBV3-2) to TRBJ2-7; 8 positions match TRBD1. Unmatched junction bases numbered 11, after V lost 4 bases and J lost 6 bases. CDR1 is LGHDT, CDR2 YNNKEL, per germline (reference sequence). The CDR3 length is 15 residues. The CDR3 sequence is CASSRQGATPGEQYF. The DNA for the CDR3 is TGTGCCAGCAGCCGTCAGGGGGCCACCCCTGGCGAGCAGTACTTC.

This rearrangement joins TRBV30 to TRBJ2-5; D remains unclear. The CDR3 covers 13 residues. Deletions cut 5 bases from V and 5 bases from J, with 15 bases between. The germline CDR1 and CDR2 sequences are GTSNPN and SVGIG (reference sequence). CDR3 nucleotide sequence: TGTGCCTGGGCCTCAGGTGGTGTGGAGACCCAGTACTTC. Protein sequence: CAWASGGVETQYF.

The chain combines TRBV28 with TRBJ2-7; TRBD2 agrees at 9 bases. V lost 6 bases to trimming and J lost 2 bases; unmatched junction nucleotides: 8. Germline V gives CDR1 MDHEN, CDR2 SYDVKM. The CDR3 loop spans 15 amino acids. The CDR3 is CASRWAAGGPYEQYF. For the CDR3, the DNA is TGTGCCAGCAGATGGGCGGCGGGAGGGCCCTACGAGCAGTACTTC. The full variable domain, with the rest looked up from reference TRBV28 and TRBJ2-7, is DVKVTQSSRYLVKRTGEKVFLECVQDMDHENMFWYRQDPGLGLRLIYFSYDVKMKEKGDIPEGYSVSREKKERFSLILESASTNQTSMYLCASRWAAGGPYEQYFGPGTRLTVT.

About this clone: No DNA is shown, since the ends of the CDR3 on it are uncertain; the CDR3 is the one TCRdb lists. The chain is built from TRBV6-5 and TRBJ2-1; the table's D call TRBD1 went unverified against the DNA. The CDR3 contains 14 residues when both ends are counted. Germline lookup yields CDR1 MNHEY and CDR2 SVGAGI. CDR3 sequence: CASSTSGQGREQFF.

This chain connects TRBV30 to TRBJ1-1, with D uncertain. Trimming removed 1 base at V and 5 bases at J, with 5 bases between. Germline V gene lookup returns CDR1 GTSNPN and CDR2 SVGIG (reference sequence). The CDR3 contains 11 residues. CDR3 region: CAWSERTEAFF. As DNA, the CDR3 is TGTGCCTGGAGTGAGAGGACTGAAGCTTTCTTT.

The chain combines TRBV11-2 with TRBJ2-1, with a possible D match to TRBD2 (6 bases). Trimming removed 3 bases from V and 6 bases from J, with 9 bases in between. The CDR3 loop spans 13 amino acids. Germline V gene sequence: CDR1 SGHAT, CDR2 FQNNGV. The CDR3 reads CASSLTGGNEQFF. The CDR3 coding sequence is TGTGCCAGCAGCTTGACCGGGGGCAATGAGCAGTTCTTC.

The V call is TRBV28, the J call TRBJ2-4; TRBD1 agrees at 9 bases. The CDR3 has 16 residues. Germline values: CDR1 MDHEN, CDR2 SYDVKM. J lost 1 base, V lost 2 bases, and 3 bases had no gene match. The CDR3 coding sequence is TGTGCCAGCAGTTTAGGACAGGGGATGGCCAAAAACATTCAGTACTTC. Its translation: CASSLGQGMAKNIQYF. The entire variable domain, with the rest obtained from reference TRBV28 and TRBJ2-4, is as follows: DVKVTQSSRYLVKRTGEKVFLECVQDMDHENMFWYRQDPGLGLRLIYFSYDVKMKEKGDIPEGYSVSREKKERFSLILESASTNQTSMYLCASSLGQGMAKNIQYFGAGTRLSVL.

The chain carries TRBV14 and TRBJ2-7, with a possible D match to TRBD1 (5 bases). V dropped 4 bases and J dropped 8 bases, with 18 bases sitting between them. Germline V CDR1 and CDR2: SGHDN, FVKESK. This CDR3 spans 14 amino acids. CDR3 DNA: TGTGCCAGCAGCCCCTCTGAGAAAAGACAGCAGCAGTACTTC. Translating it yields CASSPSEKRQQQYF.